This TCR beta chain was retrieved from a study of T-cell memory formation after mild COVID-19. Via MiXCR, TCRdb re-called the 5' RACE reads, giving one row per CDR3 protein. The repertoire holds tens of thousands of distinct CDR3 sequences, with 5.5% to 8.5% as singletons. This CDR3 is 15 amino acids long. The ends lost 6 bases at V and 1 base at J; junction bases unmatched: 6. CDR1 LNHDA and CDR2 SQIVND come from the germline V gene (reference sequence). The V and J genes are TRBV19 and TRBJ2-3, with TRBD2 matching 8 bases. The receptor was isolated from an adult who had mild COVID-19 (a few samples of this study predate the infection). Cell type and time point are not known. The sequencing sample was made of PBMCs or a T cell subset sorted from them (not recorded which). This CDR3 reads CASRTSAAGTDTQYF. CDR3 bases: TGTGCCAGTAGGACTAGCGCGGCGGGCACAGATACGCAGTATTTT.